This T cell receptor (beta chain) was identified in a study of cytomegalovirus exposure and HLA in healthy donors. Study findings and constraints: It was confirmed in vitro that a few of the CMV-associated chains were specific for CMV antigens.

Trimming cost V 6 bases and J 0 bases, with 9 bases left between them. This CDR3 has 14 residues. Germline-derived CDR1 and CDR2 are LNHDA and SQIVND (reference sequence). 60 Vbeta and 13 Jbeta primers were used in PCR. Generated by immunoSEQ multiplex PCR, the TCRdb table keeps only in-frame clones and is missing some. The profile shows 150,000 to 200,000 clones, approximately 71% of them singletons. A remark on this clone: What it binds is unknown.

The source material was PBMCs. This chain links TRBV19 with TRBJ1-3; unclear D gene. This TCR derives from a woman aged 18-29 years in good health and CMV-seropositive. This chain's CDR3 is CASSPDDSGNTIYF. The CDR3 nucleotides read TGTGCCAGTAGCCCAGATGACTCTGGAAACACCATATATTTT.